This TCR beta chain was recovered during a study of blood T cell repertoires in COVID-19. V shed 2 bases and J shed 2 bases, with 14 bases lying between them. The CDR3 loop spans 16 amino acids. Germline V lookup: CDR1 KGHSH, CDR2 LQKENI. Only in-frame clones appear in the TCRdb table, and some are missing; sequencing was by immunoSEQ multiplex PCR. Of 160,000 or so clones listed, more than 80% are singletons. J is TRBJ2-3 and V is TRBV18, with D perhaps TRBD2 (5 bases). The receptor comes from a man aged 60 to 75 with acute or convalescent COVID-19. Sequencing was performed on peripheral blood. The CDR3 protein is CASSPFVGVNTDTQYF. The CDR3 nucleotides read TGTGCCAGCTCACCATTCGTCGGGGTTAACACAGATACGCAGTATTTT.